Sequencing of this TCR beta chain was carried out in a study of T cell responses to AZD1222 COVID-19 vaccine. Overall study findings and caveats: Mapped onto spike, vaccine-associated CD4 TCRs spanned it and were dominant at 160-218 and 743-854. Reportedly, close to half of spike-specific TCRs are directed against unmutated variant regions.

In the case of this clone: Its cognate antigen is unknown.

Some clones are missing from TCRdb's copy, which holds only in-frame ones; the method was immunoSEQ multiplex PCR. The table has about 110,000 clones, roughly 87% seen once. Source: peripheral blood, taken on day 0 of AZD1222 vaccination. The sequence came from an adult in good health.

The CDR3 bases are TGTGCCAGCAGTGCGGGTTACAGACAGCCCAATGAAAAACTGTTTTTT. The encoded protein is CASSAGYRQPNEKLFF. This rearrangement joins TRBV6-1 to TRBJ1-4; tentative D call: TRBD1 (5 bases). V lost 4 bases and J lost 5, with 17 bases in between. CDR3 size: 16 residues. Germline V lookup: CDR1 MNHNS, CDR2 SASEGT.